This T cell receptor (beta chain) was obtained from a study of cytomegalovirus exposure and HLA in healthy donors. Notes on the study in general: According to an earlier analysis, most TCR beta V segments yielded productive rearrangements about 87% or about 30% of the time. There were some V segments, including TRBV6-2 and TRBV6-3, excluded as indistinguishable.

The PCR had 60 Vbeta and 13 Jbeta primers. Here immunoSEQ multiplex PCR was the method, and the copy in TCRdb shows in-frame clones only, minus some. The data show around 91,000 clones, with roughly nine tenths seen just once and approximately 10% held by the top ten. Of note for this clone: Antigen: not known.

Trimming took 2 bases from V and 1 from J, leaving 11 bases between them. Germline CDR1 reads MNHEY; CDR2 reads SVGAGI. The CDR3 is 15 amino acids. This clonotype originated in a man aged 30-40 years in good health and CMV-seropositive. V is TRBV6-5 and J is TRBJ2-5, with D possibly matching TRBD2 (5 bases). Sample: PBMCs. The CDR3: CASSYGGAAQETQYF. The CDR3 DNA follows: TGTGCCAGCAGTTACGGTGGAGCGGCCCAAGAGACCCAGTACTTC.